The subject of this entry is one T cell receptor (beta chain). Its matching antigen is unknown. CDR1 is SEHNR and CDR2 is FQNEAQ in the germline V gene (reference sequence). V lost 5 bases to trimming and J lost 3 bases, with 13 bases between them. The CDR3 is 14 amino acids. The data belong to a study of identical twins. TCRdb analysed the 5' RACE reads with MiXCR anew, one entry per CDR3 protein. This sample carries 1.5 million to 2 million distinct CDR3 sequences, around 29% of them seen once, and the ten largest clones take 0.27%. Study results and limitations: The abundant beta clonotypes from cord blood had fewer insertions, and memory repertoires had none of this.

The source material was cord blood. This TCR derives from a newborn girl in good health. This chain connects TRBV7-9 to TRBJ2-5; no clear D gene. This chain's CDR3 is CASSLIANEETQYF. The CDR3 nucleotides are TGTGCCAGCAGCCTTATCGCGAACGAAGAGACCCAGTACTTC.